The rows below give T cell receptor beta chains drawn from one sample of a study of blood T cell repertoires in COVID-19. Clones were sequenced by immunoSEQ multiplex PCR, and TCRdb holds only the in-frame ones, with some missing. This table has 75,000 to 95,000 clones, 88% appearing once. Input material: peripheral blood. All receptors derive from a man aged 45-65 years with active COVID-19. The CDR3 runs from the conserved cysteine through the conserved F or W. D genes are given only for firm matches. For some rows the clone size is stated as once, few or many, or as a class when expanded; others skip it.

J gene: TRBJ2-2
V gene: TRBV19
D gene: NA
clone size: NA
CDR3 protein: CASSNVGTGELFF
CDR3 DNA: TGTGCCAGTAGTAACGTCGGCACCGGGGAGCTGTTTTTT

J gene: TRBJ2-3
V gene: TRBV6-5
D gene: TRBD1
clone size: once
CDR3 protein: CASDQDRGRSGTQYF
CDR3 DNA: TGTGCCAGCGATCAGGACAGGGGGCGTTCAGGTACGCAGTATTTT

J gene: TRBJ2-7
V gene: TRBV28
D gene: TRBD1
clone size: NA
CDR3 protein: CASSTPGQGPYEQYF
CDR3 DNA: TGTGCCAGCAGTACACCGGGACAGGGGCCCTACGAGCAGTACTTC

J gene: TRBJ2-1
V gene: TRBV21-1
D gene: NA
clone size: once
CDR3 protein: CASSKAKSGEQFF
CDR3 DNA: TGTGCCAGCAGCAAAGCCAAAAGCGGTGAGCAGTTCTTC

J gene: TRBJ2-1
V gene: TRBV7-2
D gene: TRBD1
clone size: NA
CDR3 protein: CASSIRTGSYNEQFF
CDR3 DNA: TGTGCCAGCAGCATCCGGACAGGGTCCTACAATGAGCAGTTCTTC

J gene: TRBJ2-1
V gene: TRBV14
D gene: TRBD2
clone size: NA
CDR3 protein: CASSQRKSSGSQDEQFF
CDR3 DNA: TGTGCCAGCAGCCAACGTAAATCTAGCGGGAGTCAGGATGAGCAGTTCTTC

J gene: TRBJ2-2
V gene: TRBV7-2
D gene: TRBD1
clone size: NA
CDR3 protein: CASIQGGNTGELFF
CDR3 DNA: TGTGCCAGCATACAGGGGGGGAACACCGGGGAGCTGTTTTTT

J gene: TRBJ2-7
V gene: TRBV18
D gene: NA
clone size: NA
CDR3 protein: CASSPSEGSPFYEQYF
CDR3 DNA: TGTGCCAGCTCACCAAGCGAAGGGAGCCCTTTCTACGAGCAGTACTTC

J gene: TRBJ1-2
V gene: TRBV2
D gene: NA
clone size: NA
CDR3 protein: CASRPRREEGYTF
CDR3 DNA: TGTGCCAGCAGGCCTAGAAGGGAGGAGGGCTACACCTTC

J gene: TRBJ1-2
V gene: TRBV5-1
D gene: NA
clone size: NA
CDR3 protein: CASSSQTGLFGYTF
CDR3 DNA: TGCGCCAGCAGCTCCCAAACAGGGTTGTTTGGCTACACCTTC

J gene: TRBJ2-7
V gene: TRBV7-2
D gene: TRBD2
clone size: NA
CDR3 protein: CASSLARGTSGEQYF
CDR3 DNA: TGTGCCAGCAGCTTAGCGAGGGGGACTAGTGGGGAGCAGTACTTC

J gene: TRBJ2-3
V gene: TRBV7-3
D gene: TRBD1
clone size: NA
CDR3 protein: CASSRDRTDTQYF
CDR3 DNA: TGTGCCAGCAGCCGGGACAGAACAGATACGCAGTATTTT

J gene: TRBJ2-2
V gene: TRBV10-3
D gene: NA
clone size: NA
CDR3 protein: CAISESTVGPNTGELFF
CDR3 DNA: TGTGCCATCAGTGAGTCAACGGTGGGGCCGAACACCGGGGAGCTGTTTTTT

J gene: TRBJ2-4
V gene: TRBV28
D gene: TRBD2
clone size: NA
CDR3 protein: CASRRGINIQYF
CDR3 DNA: TGTGCCAGCAGGCGGGGGATAAACATTCAGTACTTC

J gene: TRBJ1-2
V gene: TRBV11-3
D gene: NA
clone size: NA
CDR3 protein: CASSLDGYRVYF
CDR3 DNA: TGTGCCAGCAGCTTGGACGGATACAGGGTTTACTTC

J gene: TRBJ1-4
V gene: TRBV28
D gene: TRBD1
clone size: NA
CDR3 protein: CASSAGTGGEKLFF
CDR3 DNA: TGTGCCAGCAGTGCCGGGACAGGGGGTGAAAAACTGTTTTTT

J gene: TRBJ1-2
V gene: TRBV28
D gene: NA
clone size: NA
CDR3 protein: CASSSSGRRRYTF
CDR3 DNA: TGTGCCAGCAGTTCGTCAGGGCGGAGAAGATACACCTTC

J gene: TRBJ2-2
V gene: TRBV12-5
D gene: TRBD2
clone size: NA
CDR3 protein: CASGFSGGVQVTGELFF
CDR3 DNA: TGTGCTAGTGGTTTCTCCGGGGGGGTGCAGGTTACCGGGGAGCTGTTTTTT

J gene: TRBJ2-5
V gene: TRBV6-2/TRBV6-3
D gene: NA
clone size: NA
CDR3 protein: CASSYGQRGFGGQETQYF
CDR3 DNA: TGTGCCAGCAGTTACGGGCAAAGGGGTTTCGGGGGCCAAGAGACCCAGTACTTC

J gene: TRBJ2-7
V gene: TRBV7-2
D gene: NA
clone size: NA
CDR3 protein: CASSPGSTYEQYF
CDR3 DNA: TGTGCCAGCAGCCCCGGGTCAACCTACGAGCAGTACTTC

J gene: TRBJ2-1
V gene: TRBV28
D gene: TRBD1
clone size: NA
CDR3 protein: CASSKAGTGTYNEQFF
CDR3 DNA: TGTGCCAGCAGTAAAGCCGGGACAGGCACCTACAATGAGCAGTTCTTC

J gene: TRBJ1-1
V gene: TRBV19
D gene: NA
clone size: NA
CDR3 protein: CATWEVKGEAFF
CDR3 DNA: TGTGCCACCTGGGAGGTAAAGGGTGAAGCTTTCTTT

J gene: TRBJ2-3
V gene: TRBV7-9
D gene: NA
clone size: NA
CDR3 protein: CASSPETADTQYF
CDR3 DNA: TGTGCCAGCAGCCCCGAGACAGCAGATACGCAGTATTTT

J gene: TRBJ2-3
V gene: TRBV5-4
D gene: NA
clone size: few
CDR3 protein: CASSLGGVRTDTQYF
CDR3 DNA: TGTGCCAGCAGCTTGGGCGGGGTCCGCACAGATACGCAGTATTTT

J gene: TRBJ1-5
V gene: TRBV5-1
D gene: NA
clone size: NA
CDR3 protein: CASSSGTLNQPQHF
CDR3 DNA: TGCGCCAGCAGCTCCGGGACTTTAAATCAGCCCCAGCATTTT

J gene: TRBJ1-3
V gene: TRBV7-2
D gene: NA
clone size: NA
CDR3 protein: CASSSRPPQGSGNTIYF
CDR3 DNA: TGTGCCAGCAGCTCCCGTCCCCCGCAGGGCTCTGGAAACACCATATATTTT

J gene: TRBJ2-7
V gene: TRBV7-9
D gene: TRBD1
clone size: NA
CDR3 protein: CASSLGGQIYEQYF
CDR3 DNA: TGTGCCAGCAGCTTAGGGGGACAGATCTACGAGCAGTACTTC

J gene: TRBJ2-2
V gene: TRBV6-6
D gene: TRBD2
clone size: NA
CDR3 protein: CASSYSGGGNTGELFF
CDR3 DNA: TGTGCCAGCAGTTACTCCGGGGGGGGGAACACCGGGGAGCTGTTTTTT

J gene: TRBJ1-5
V gene: TRBV7-9
D gene: NA
clone size: NA
CDR3 protein: CASSDYREINQPQHF
CDR3 DNA: TGTGCCAGCAGCGATTACAGGGAGATCAATCAGCCCCAGCATTTT

J gene: TRBJ1-2
V gene: TRBV7-3
D gene: NA
clone size: once
CDR3 protein: CASSPSRGGLPLTF
CDR3 DNA: TGTGCCAGCAGCCCAAGCCGCGGGGGGCTTCCGCTCACCTTC

J gene: TRBJ2-1
V gene: TRBV4-1
D gene: TRBD2
clone size: once
CDR3 protein: CASSQGLARSSYNEQFF
CDR3 DNA: TGCGCCAGCAGCCAGGGACTAGCGCGGAGCTCCTACAATGAGCAGTTCTTC

J gene: TRBJ1-1
V gene: TRBV7-9
D gene: NA
clone size: NA
CDR3 protein: CASSFGSERSGEAFF
CDR3 DNA: TGTGCCAGCAGCTTTGGCTCGGAGAGATCAGGGGAAGCTTTCTTT

J gene: TRBJ2-3
V gene: TRBV9
D gene: TRBD2
clone size: NA
CDR3 protein: CASSVEGTSGGLDTQYF
CDR3 DNA: TGTGCCAGCAGCGTAGAAGGGACTAGCGGGGGCCTAGATACGCAGTATTTT

J gene: TRBJ1-1
V gene: TRBV24-1
D gene: TRBD1
clone size: NA
CDR3 protein: CATSDSGHRGTEAFF
CDR3 DNA: TGTGCCACCAGTGACTCCGGTCACAGGGGCACTGAAGCTTTCTTT

J gene: TRBJ2-3
V gene: TRBV19
D gene: TRBD1
clone size: NA
CDR3 protein: CASRGQGADTQYF
CDR3 DNA: TGTGCCAGTAGGGGACAGGGTGCAGATACGCAGTATTTT